This TCR beta chain was identified during a study of PD-1 blockade in mismatch repair-deficient tumors. Study summary: Patients had over ten mismatch repair-deficient cancer types and were previously treated and progressing. Whole-study results and caveats: Tumor-resident clones, often absent from pretreatment blood, expanded after pembrolizumab and then contracted.

Remarks on this clone: Antigen: not known.

V lost 2 bases to trimming and J lost 5 bases; unmatched junction nucleotides: 4. The CDR3 length is 15 residues. Germline V gene sequence: CDR1 MGHDK, CDR2 SYGVNS. Assay: immunoSEQ multiplex PCR; the TCRdb copy retains only in-frame clones and omits some. The sample comprises 80,000 to 130,000 clones, under 90% of which are singletons, and 6.3% rests with the top ten. All patients were mismatch repair deficient, assessed by either PCR or immunohistochemistry. Three pembrolizumab responders had their TCRs sequenced. V gene TRBV25-1 combines with J gene TRBJ2-1, with 9 bases matching TRBD2. The source material was peripheral blood, sampled roughly 36 weeks after starting pembrolizumab. The TCR comes from an adult with mismatch repair-deficient cancer. The CDR3 sequence is CASSEPSGNHNEQFF. DNA for the CDR3: TGTGCCAGCAGTGAACCTAGCGGGAACCACAATGAGCAGTTCTTC.